These T cell receptor beta chains were read from a single sample in a study of T cell responses to AZD1222 COVID-19 vaccine. Clones were sequenced by immunoSEQ multiplex PCR, and TCRdb holds only the in-frame ones, with some missing. The data hold more than 70,000 clones, with around 93% observed a single time. This material consisted of peripheral blood, taken 28 days after the second AZD1222 dose. These receptor sequences come from an adult who received the AZD1222 COVID-19 vaccine. Both conserved end residues are part of each CDR3. The D gene is left open where the match is weak. Size tells how often a clone was seen (once, few, many) or the class of an expanded clone, and some rows leave it out.

cdr3_aa cdr3_nt j_call v_call d_call clone_size
CASIGTGDNEQFF TGTGCCAGCATTGGGACAGGGGACAATGAGCAGTTCTTC TRBJ2-1 TRBV28 TRBD1 .
CASTQVNTEAFF TGTGCCAGCACGCAGGTGAACACTGAAGCTTTCTTT TRBJ1-1 TRBV28 . .
CAWSPPYDALTEAFF TGTGCCTGGAGTCCCCCTTATGATGCTCTCACTGAAGCTTTCTTT TRBJ1-1 TRBV30 . .
CSVARGAGGHNEQFF TGCAGCGTTGCCCGGGGGGCGGGAGGGCACAATGAGCAGTTCTTC TRBJ2-1 TRBV29-1 TRBD2 .
CASSQGPQQRGRETQYF TGTGCCAGCAGCCAAGGGCCCCAGCAGCGGGGAAGGGAGACCCAGTACTTC TRBJ2-5 TRBV4-2 TRBD2 .
CASSYGGQIYEQYF TGTGCCAGCAGTTACGGGGGACAGATCTACGAGCAGTACTTC TRBJ2-7 TRBV6-5 TRBD1 .
CASSYSTRTDLSNQPQHF TGTGCCAGCAGTTACTCTACACGGACCGACCTTAGCAATCAGCCCCAGCATTTT TRBJ1-5 TRBV6-2/TRBV6-3 . once
CAWSAASNQPQHF TGTGCCTGGAGTGCTGCTAGCAATCAGCCCCAGCATTTT TRBJ1-5 TRBV30 . .
CARGQGHEQYF TGTGCCCGGGGACAGGGTCACGAGCAGTACTTC TRBJ2-7 TRBV2 TRBD1 .
CASSVLQGQGPFNEQFF TGTGCCAGCAGCGTATTACAGGGACAGGGACCGTTCAATGAGCAGTTCTTC TRBJ2-1 TRBV9 TRBD1 .
CASGPGTGTYEQYF TGTGCCAGCGGACCCGGGACAGGGACCTACGAGCAGTACTTC TRBJ2-7 TRBV7-8 TRBD1 .
CASSYTLAGGYEQYF TGTGCCAGCAGTTACACACTAGCGGGGGGTTACGAGCAGTACTTC TRBJ2-7 TRBV6-5 TRBD2 .
CASRGFGGLNQPQHF TGTGCCAGCAGGGGGTTCGGGGGACTCAATCAGCCCCAGCATTTT TRBJ1-5 TRBV2 . once
CASSPGQGRETQYF TGCGCCAGCAGCCCCGGACAGGGACGGGAGACCCAGTACTTC TRBJ2-5 TRBV5-1 TRBD1 .
CASRQLRQGGEKLFF TGTGCCAGTAGACAATTGAGACAGGGTGGAGAAAAACTGTTTTTT TRBJ1-4 TRBV19 TRBD1 .
CASSEAELNTEAFF TGTGCCAGCAGTGAAGCAGAATTGAACACTGAAGCTTTCTTT TRBJ1-1 TRBV2 . .
CASTSPPGQGRVAFF TGTGCCAGCACCAGCCCCCCCGGACAGGGCAGGGTTGCTTTCTTT TRBJ1-1 TRBV6-6 TRBD1 .
CASLGGSDNEQFF TGTGCCAGCTTGGGTGGGTCCGACAATGAGCAGTTCTTC TRBJ2-1 TRBV21-1 . .
CASSQDLGQVRLPSYEQYF TGCGCCAGCAGCCAAGATCTCGGACAGGTCCGCCTCCCCTCCTACGAGCAGTACTTC TRBJ2-7 TRBV4-3 TRBD1 .
CASSLEGAIGTQYF TGTGCCAGCAGCTTAGAAGGGGCGATTGGGACCCAGTACTTC TRBJ2-5 TRBV7-9 . .
CASIIGQGANEQFF TGTGCCAGCATCATCGGACAGGGGGCGAATGAGCAGTTCTTC TRBJ2-1 TRBV7-2 TRBD1 .
CASSPPGLAWNEQFF TGTGCCAGCAGCCCGCCGGGACTAGCCTGGAATGAGCAGTTCTTC TRBJ2-1 TRBV7-9 TRBD2 .
CASSLRRDREGNTIYF TGTGCCAGCAGCTTAAGGCGGGACAGGGAAGGAAACACCATATATTTT TRBJ1-3 TRBV7-2 TRBD1 few
CSASGQGNEKLFF TGCAGTGCTAGTGGACAGGGAAATGAAAAACTGTTTTTT TRBJ1-4 TRBV20-1 TRBD1 .
CASSPLGVSNQPQHF TGTGCCAGTAGTCCCCTAGGGGTTAGCAATCAGCCCCAGCATTTT TRBJ1-5 TRBV19 . .
CASSEGLAGGLDTQYF TGTGCCAGCAGCGAGGGACTAGCGGGAGGGCTTGATACGCAGTATTTT TRBJ2-3 TRBV9 TRBD2 .
CAAQDGLSGANVLTF TGTGCCGCCCAGGACGGTCTATCTGGGGCCAACGTCCTGACTTTC TRBJ2-6 TRBV2 . .